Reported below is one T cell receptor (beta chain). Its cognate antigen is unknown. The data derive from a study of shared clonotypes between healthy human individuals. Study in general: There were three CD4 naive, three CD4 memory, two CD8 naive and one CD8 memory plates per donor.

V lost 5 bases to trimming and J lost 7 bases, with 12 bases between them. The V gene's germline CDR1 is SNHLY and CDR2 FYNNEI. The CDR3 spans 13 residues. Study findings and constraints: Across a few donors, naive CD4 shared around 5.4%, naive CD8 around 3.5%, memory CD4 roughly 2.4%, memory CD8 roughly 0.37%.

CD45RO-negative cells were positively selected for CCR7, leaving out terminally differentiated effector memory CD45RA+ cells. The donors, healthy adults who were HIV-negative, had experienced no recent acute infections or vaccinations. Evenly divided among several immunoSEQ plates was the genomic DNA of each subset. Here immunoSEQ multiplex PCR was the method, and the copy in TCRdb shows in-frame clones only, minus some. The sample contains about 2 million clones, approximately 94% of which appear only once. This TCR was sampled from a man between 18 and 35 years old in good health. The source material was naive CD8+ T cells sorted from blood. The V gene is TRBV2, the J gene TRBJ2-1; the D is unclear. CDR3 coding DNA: TGTGCCAGCAGTTGGACCCGGCTGAATGAGCAGTTCTTC. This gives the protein CASSWTRLNEQFF.